This record covers a single T cell receptor (beta chain). Its antigen is undetermined. The sample comes from a study of T cell repertoires in cytomegalovirus infection. Turning to the study itself: CMV infection plus the matching HLA type was flagged by public TCR beta signatures.

Findings and caveats of the study: Carriage of CMV together with the relevant HLA was identifiable through cumulative public TCR beta family frequency. CMV-specific TCR beta clonotypes restricted by HLA-C dominated the ex vivo response.

TCRdb reprocessed the reads via MiXCR and lists one record per CDR3 protein. This sample has approximately 180,000 distinct CDR3 sequences, with 17% found just once. The sequence was collected from a human donor in good health (CMV status not recorded). Some clones in this sample may be carry-over from other donors' samples. Input material: CD8+ T cells from PBMCs.

In DNA, the CDR3 is TGTGCCAGCAGTAATCGGGACAGGAAATATCAGCCCCAGCATTTT. Its translation is CASSNRDRKYQPQHF. V is TRBV28 and J is TRBJ1-5, with TRBD1 identical over 8 bases. CDR3 length: 15 amino acids. Germline V gene lookup returns CDR1 MDHEN and CDR2 SYDVKM. J lost 5 bases, V lost 5 bases, and 8 bases had no gene match.